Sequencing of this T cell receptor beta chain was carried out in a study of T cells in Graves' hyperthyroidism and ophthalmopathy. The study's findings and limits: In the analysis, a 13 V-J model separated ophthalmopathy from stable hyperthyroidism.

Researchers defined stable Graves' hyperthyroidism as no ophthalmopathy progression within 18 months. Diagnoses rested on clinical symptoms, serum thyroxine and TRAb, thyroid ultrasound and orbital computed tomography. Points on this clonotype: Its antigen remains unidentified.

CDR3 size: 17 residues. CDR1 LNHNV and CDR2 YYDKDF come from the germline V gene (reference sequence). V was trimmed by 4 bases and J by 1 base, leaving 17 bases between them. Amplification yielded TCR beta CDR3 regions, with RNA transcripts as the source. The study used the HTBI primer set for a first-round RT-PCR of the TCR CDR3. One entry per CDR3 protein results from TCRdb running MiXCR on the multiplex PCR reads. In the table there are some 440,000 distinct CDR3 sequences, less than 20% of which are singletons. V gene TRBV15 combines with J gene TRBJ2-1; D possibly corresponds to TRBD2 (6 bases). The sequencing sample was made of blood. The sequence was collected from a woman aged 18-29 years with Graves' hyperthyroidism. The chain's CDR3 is CATSILEGLASYNEQFF. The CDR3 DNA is TGTGCCACCAGCATCCTCGAGGGACTTGCTTCCTACAATGAGCAGTTCTTC.